A single sample is the source of the 2 T cell receptor beta chains below, sequenced in a study of OX40 agonist ivuxolimab in advanced cancers. Profiled with immunoSEQ multiplex PCR; TCRdb holds only in-frame clones, not every one. In the table there are tens of thousands of clones, approximately 90% of which are singletons. The specimen was CD4+ or CD8+ T cells sorted from blood, collected in a trial of the OX40 agonist ivuxolimab. The receptors were sampled from an adult with an advanced solid tumor such as melanoma, head and neck, liver or kidney cancer.

The chain combines TRBV19 with TRBJ2-3; D call uncertain. The CDR3 extends over 13 amino acids. Per germline, CDR1 LNHDA and CDR2 SQIVND (reference sequence). The V and J ends lost 5 bases and 2 bases respectively, with 8 bases between them. CDR3 sequence reads: CASSPRNTDTQYF. CDR3 DNA sequence: TGTGCCAGTAGTCCTAGAAACACAGATACGCAGTATTTT.

The genes are TRBV4-3 and TRBJ2-1, with D possibly TRBD2 on 5 matching bases. Germline assignment: CDR1 LGHNA and CDR2 YSLEER. V was cut by 0 bases and J by 0 bases, with 6 bases left in between. The CDR3 spans 15 residues. The DNA for the CDR3 is TGCGCCAGCAGCCAAGAGGGAGCCTCCTACAATGAGCAGTTCTTC. It encodes CASSQEGASYNEQFF.